This T cell receptor beta chain was sequenced during a study of T cell responses to AZD1222 COVID-19 vaccine. The protocol was immunoSEQ multiplex PCR, while the TCRdb copy is restricted to in-frame clones and leaves out a portion. The sample has roughly 130,000 clones, about 82% seen once. To note about this clone: Its antigen is as yet unknown.

The CDR3 sequence is 14 residues long. V was cut by 3 bases and J by 4 bases, with 16 bases left in between. Germline values: CDR1 DFQATT, CDR2 SNEGSKA (reference sequence). Overall study findings and caveats: AZD1222 recipients seropositive at baseline numbered only six or seven.

The starting material was peripheral blood, obtained on day 0 of AZD1222 vaccination. This clonotype was obtained from an adult in good health. This chain links TRBV20-1 with TRBJ2-7, with a weak D call TRBD1 (5 bases). CDR3 sequence (DNA): TGCAGTGCTAGTCAAGACCCCAAGGGGTACGAGCAGTACTTC. Amino acid sequence: CSASQDPKGYEQYF.